This T cell receptor beta chain was sequenced during a study of blood T cell repertoires in COVID-19. Study-wide background: Acute and convalescent COVID-19 samples came from the United States, Italy and Spain. In each case, the material was cDNA or gDNA derived from T cells, B-cell-depleted T cells, or PBMCs.

Individuals drawn from about 26 US areas were roughly 18 to 89 years old. Cohort placement rested on clinical history that participants reported themselves. The germline V gene encodes CDR1 SGHRS and CDR2 YFSETQ. After removal of 4 bases from V and 7 bases from J, the junction contained 8 bases not matched to a gene. There are 15 residues in the CDR3. TCRdb's copy holds only in-frame clones and misses some; the assay was immunoSEQ multiplex PCR. The sample lists about 200,000 clones, about 80% occurring once. The chain employs TRBV5-1 and TRBJ2-1; 10 bases agree with TRBD2. The receptor was isolated from a man aged 40-55 years who had recovered from COVID-19. The sample consisted of PBMCs or T cells enriched from blood (not recorded which). Written as DNA, the CDR3 is TGCGCCAGCAGCCCCCCGGCTAGCGGGGGTAATGAGCAGTTCTTC. Encoded protein: CASSPPASGGNEQFF.